The source of this T cell receptor beta chain is a study of blood T cell repertoires in COVID-19. Data came from immunoSEQ multiplex PCR; TCRdb stores just in-frame clones and leaves some out. This repertoire shows a few hundred thousand clones, about 89% found once; its top ten account for approximately 1.2%. The ends were cut back, 4 bases at V and 5 bases at J, with 8 bases in the middle. The CDR3 runs to 12 residues. The germline V gene has CDR1 LGHDT and CDR2 YNNKEL (reference sequence). The receptor's source is a man aged 25 to 40 who had recovered from COVID-19. The sample consisted of PBMCs or T cells enriched from blood (not recorded which). The chain combines TRBV3-1 (or the pseudogene TRBV3-2) with TRBJ1-2, with D possibly TRBD1 on 6 matching bases. The chain's CDR3 is CASSPTGYGYTF. In DNA, the CDR3 is TGTGCCAGCAGCCCCACAGGGTATGGCTACACCTTC.